One and the same sample provided the 7 T cell receptor beta chains below, sequenced in a study of T cell repertoires in cytomegalovirus infection. Each CDR3 protein gets one entry after TCRdb re-called the reads with MiXCR. The profile shows 200,000 to 300,000 distinct CDR3 sequences, approximately 9.1% of them singletons. Sequenced sample: PBMCs. The receptors were gathered from a human donor in good health (CMV status not recorded). Some clones in this sample may be carry-over from other donors' samples.

This clonotype has just a few counts. The chain has TRBV6-2 or TRBV6-3 and TRBJ2-7, with 9 bases identical to TRBD2. The germline V gene encodes CDR1 MNHEY and CDR2 SVGEGT. Unmatched junction bases numbered 6, after V lost 8 bases and J lost 1 base. CDR3 size: 14 residues. The CDR3 sequence is CASDRSGGSYEQYF. As DNA, the CDR3 is TGTGCCAGCGACCGGAGCGGGGGGTCCTACGAGCAGTACTTC.

This clonotype showed up many times. The genes are TRBV7-2 and TRBJ1-6, with 9 bases aligning to TRBD1. The CDR3 runs to 16 residues. Germline CDR1 SGHTA, CDR2 FQGNSA. Trimming at V came to 4 bases and at J to 8 bases, leaving 9 bases not matched to a gene. Here the CDR3 reads CASSSPDRGGHSPLHF. The DNA for the CDR3 is TGTGCCAGCAGCTCCCCGGACAGGGGAGGTCATTCACCCCTCCACTTT.

This clonotype was counted a few times. The chain has TRBV20-1 and TRBJ2-1; D uncertain. Per the germline V gene, CDR1 is DFQATT and CDR2 is SNEGSKA (reference sequence). CDR3 size: 10 residues. Trimming took off 5 bases at V and 13 bases at J, with 12 bases between the two ends. CDR3 in amino acids: CSAGVGPQFF. The CDR3 nucleotides read TGCAGTGCTGGCGTAGGTCCTCAGTTCTTC.

The table lists this clonotype with many counts. This chain connects TRBV7-6 to TRBJ1-1, with 11 nucleotides matching TRBD1. The CDR3 totals 18 residues. CDR1 and CDR2 from the germline V gene are SGHVS and FNYEAQ. The V segment lost 3 bases and the J segment 5 bases; nucleotides outside the gene matches: 14. The CDR3 region is CASSFHGTGGLGRTEAFF. CDR3 coding DNA: TGTGCCAGCAGCTTCCATGGGACAGGGGGTCTCGGGCGGACTGAAGCTTTCTTT.

This clonotype came up many times. The chain links TRBV7-3 to TRBJ2-6, with D perhaps TRBD1 or TRBD2 (5 bases each). Trimming stripped 1 base from V and 0 bases from J, with 13 bases between. Germline values: CDR1 SGHTA, CDR2 FQGTGA. The length of the CDR3 is 18 residues. CDR3 region: CASSLIRRGPSGANVLTF. The CDR3 nucleotides read TGTGCCAGCAGCTTAATCCGCCGGGGACCCTCTGGGGCCAACGTCCTGACTTTC.

This clonotype was seen repeatedly, ten times or more. The V gene is TRBV7-6, the J gene TRBJ2-3; TRBD2 might be the D (6 bases). The ends were cut back, 3 bases at V and 6 bases at J, with 16 bases in the middle. The CDR3 totals 15 residues. Germline V gene data show CDR1 as SGHVS and CDR2 as FNYEAQ. CDR3: CASSLGLPSGDTQYF. The DNA of the CDR3 is TGTGCCAGCAGCTTGGGACTCCCCTCAGGGGATACGCAGTATTTT.

At least ten counts were recorded for this clonotype. The rearrangement joins TRBV7-2 to TRBJ2-3; D is undetermined. Germline V gives CDR1 SGHTA, CDR2 FQGNSA. The CDR3 sequence is 12 residues long. V shed 3 bases and J shed 15 bases, with 16 bases lying between them. As DNA, the CDR3 is TGTGCCAGCAGCTTGCCGGGTCTCCATTTCTATTTT. Its protein product is CASSLPGLHFYF.